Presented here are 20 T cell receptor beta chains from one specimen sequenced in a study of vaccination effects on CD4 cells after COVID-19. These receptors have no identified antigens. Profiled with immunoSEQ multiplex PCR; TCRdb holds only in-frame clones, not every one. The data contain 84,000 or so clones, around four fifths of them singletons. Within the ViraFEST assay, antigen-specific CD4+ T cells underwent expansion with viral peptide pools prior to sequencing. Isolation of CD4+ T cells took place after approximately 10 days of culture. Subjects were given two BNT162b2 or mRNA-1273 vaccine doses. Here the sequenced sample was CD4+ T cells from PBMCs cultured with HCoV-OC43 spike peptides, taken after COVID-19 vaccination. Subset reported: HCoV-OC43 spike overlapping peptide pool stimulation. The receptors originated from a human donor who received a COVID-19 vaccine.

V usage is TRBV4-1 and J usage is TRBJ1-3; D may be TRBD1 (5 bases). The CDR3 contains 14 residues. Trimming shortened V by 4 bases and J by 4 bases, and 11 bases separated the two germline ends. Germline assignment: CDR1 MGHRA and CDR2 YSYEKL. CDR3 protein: CASSPGDSGNTIYF. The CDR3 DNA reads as TGCGCCAGCAGCCCCGGGGACTCAGGAAACACCATATATTTT.

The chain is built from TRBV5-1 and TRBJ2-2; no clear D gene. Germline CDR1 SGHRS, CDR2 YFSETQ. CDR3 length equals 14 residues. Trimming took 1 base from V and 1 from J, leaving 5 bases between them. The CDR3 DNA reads TGCGCCAGCAGCTTGACCTGGAACACCGGGGAGCTGTTTTTT. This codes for CASSLTWNTGELFF.

The CDR3 DNA is TGTGCCAGTCGACTAGCGGGGGGGCGGGTAACCGCCGGGGAGCTGTTTTTT. Translated: CASRLAGGRVTAGELFF. The chain has TRBV19 and TRBJ2-2; 14 nucleotides align to TRBD2. This CDR3 is 17 amino acids long. Trimming took 8 bases from V and 6 from J; bases not matched to a gene: 11. Germline CDR1 and CDR2: LNHDA and SQIVND (reference sequence).

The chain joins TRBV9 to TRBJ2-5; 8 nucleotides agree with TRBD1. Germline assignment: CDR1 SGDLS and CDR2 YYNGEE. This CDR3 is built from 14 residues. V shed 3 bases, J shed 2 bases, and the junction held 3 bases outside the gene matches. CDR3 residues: CASSAGGSQETQYF. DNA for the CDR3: TGTGCCAGCAGCGCAGGGGGCAGTCAAGAGACCCAGTACTTC.

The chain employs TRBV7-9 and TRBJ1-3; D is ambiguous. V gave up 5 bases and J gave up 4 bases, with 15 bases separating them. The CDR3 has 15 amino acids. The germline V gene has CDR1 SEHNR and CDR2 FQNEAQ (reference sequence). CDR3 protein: CASSLGGGRGNTIYF. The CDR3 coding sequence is TGTGCCAGCAGCCTTGGTGGCGGGAGGGGAAACACCATATATTTT. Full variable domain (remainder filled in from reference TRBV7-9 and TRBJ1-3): DTGVSQNPRHKITKRGQNVTFRCDPISEHNRLYWYRQTLGQGPEFLTYFQNEAQLEKSRLLSDRFSAERPKGSFSTLEIQRTEQGDSAMYLCASSLGGGRGNTIYFGEGSWLTVV.

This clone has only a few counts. The CDR3 nucleotides are TGCAGCGTGGCCACAGGGGCGGGCGGGGAGCTGTTTTTT. Residues: CSVATGAGGELFF. This rearrangement joins TRBV29-1 to TRBJ2-2; TRBD1 agrees at 7 bases. Germline V gives CDR1 SQVTM, CDR2 ANQGSEA. The CDR3 runs 13 residues. The ends lost 6 bases at V and 7 bases at J; junction bases unmatched: 8.

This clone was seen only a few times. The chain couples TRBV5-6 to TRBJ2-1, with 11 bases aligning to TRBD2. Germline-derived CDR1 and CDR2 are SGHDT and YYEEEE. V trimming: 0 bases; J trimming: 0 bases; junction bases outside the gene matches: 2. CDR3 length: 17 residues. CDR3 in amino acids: CASSLGLAGGSYNEQFF. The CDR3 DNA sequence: TGTGCCAGCAGCTTGGGGCTAGCGGGGGGCTCCTACAATGAGCAGTTCTTC.

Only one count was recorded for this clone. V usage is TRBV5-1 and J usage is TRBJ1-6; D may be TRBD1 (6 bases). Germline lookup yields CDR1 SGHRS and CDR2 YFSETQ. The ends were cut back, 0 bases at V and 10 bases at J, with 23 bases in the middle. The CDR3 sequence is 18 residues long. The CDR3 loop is CASSLAVVAGAGGSPLHF. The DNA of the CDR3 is TGCGCCAGCAGCTTGGCCGTCGTCGCAGGGGCGGGGGGATCACCCCTCCACTTT.

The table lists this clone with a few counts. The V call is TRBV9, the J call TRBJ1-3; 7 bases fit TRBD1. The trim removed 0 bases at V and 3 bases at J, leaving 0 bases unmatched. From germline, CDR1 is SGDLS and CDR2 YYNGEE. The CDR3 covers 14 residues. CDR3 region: CASSVDRGGNTIYF. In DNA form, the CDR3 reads TGTGCCAGCAGCGTAGACAGGGGTGGAAACACCATATATTTT.

Here the CDR3 reads CASSLWGLTGKNQPQHF. CDR3 sequence (DNA): TGCGCCAGCAGCTTATGGGGTCTGACAGGGAAGAATCAGCCCCAGCATTTT. The chain uses TRBV5-1 and TRBJ1-5, with 7 bases identical to TRBD1. CDR1 and CDR2 (germline): SGHRS, YFSETQ. This CDR3 is 17 amino acids long. V dropped 2 bases and J dropped 4; count of bases not matched to a gene: 12.

DNA for the CDR3: TGTGCCAGCAGCTTAGTGACAGGGATGAACACTGAAGCTTTCTTT. It translates to CASSLVTGMNTEAFF. This chain connects TRBV7-2 to TRBJ1-1; TRBD1 aligns across 7 bases. Looked up from germline, CDR1 is SGHTA and CDR2 is FQGNSA. The CDR3 runs 15 residues. The J segment lost 0 bases and the V segment lost 1 base, leaving 2 bases of the junction unmatched.

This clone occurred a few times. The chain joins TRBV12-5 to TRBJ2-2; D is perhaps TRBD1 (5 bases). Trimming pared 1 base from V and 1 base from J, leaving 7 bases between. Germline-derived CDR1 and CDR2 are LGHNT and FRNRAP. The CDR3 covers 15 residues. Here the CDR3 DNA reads TGTGCTAGTGGTTTGGACAGGATGAACACCGGGGAGCTGTTTTTT. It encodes CASGLDRMNTGELFF.

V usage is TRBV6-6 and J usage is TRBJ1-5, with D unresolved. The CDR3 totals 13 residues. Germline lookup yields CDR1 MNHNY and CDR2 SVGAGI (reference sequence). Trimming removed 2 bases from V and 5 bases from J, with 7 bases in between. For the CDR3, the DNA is TGTGCCAGCAGTTACGGGCCGTATCAGCCCCAGCATTTT. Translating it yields CASSYGPYQPQHF.

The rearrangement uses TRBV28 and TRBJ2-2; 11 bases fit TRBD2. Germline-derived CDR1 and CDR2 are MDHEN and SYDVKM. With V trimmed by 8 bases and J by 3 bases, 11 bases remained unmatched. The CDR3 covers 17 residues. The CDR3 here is CASLPASGGTYTGELFF. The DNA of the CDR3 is TGTGCCAGCCTCCCGGCTAGCGGGGGGACCTACACCGGGGAGCTGTTTTTT.

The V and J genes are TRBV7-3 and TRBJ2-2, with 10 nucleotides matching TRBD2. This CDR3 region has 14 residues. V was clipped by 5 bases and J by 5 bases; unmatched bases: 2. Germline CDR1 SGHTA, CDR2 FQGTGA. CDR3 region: CASSIAGGTGELFF. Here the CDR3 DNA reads TGTGCCAGCAGCATAGCGGGGGGAACCGGGGAGCTGTTTTTT.

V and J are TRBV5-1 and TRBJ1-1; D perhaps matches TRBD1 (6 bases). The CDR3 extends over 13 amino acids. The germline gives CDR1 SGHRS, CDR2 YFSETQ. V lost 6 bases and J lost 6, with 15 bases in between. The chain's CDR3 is CASTPPSGAEAFF. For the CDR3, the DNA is TGCGCCAGCACTCCCCCATCAGGGGCTGAAGCTTTCTTT.

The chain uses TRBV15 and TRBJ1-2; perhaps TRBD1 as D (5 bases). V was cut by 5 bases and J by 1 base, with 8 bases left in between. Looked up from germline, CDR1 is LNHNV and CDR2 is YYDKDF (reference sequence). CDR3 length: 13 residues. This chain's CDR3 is CATSRTNNYGYTF. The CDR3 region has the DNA TGTGCCACCAGCCGGACAAATAACTATGGCTACACCTTC.

CDR3 coding DNA: TGTGCCAGCAGCCAAGATATACTTCAGCTCGGCACTAATGAAAAACTGTTTTTT. Residues: CASSQDILQLGTNEKLFF. The chain carries TRBV4-2 and TRBJ1-4; D unresolved. The CDR3 totals 18 residues. V was shortened by 0 bases and J by 2 bases, with 16 bases between the two germline ends. Germline V gives CDR1 LGHNA, CDR2 YNFKEQ.

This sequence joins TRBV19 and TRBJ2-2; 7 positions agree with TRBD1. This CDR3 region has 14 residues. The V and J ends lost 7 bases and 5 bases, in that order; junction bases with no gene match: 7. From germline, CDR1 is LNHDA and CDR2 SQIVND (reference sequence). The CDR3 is CASIPGQYTGELFF. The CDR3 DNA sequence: TGTGCCAGTATTCCGGGACAGTATACCGGGGAGCTGTTTTTT. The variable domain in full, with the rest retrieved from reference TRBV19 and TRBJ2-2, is DGGITQSPKYLFRKEGQNVTLSCEQNLNHDAMYWYRQDPGQGLRLIYYSQIVNDFQKGDIAEGYSVSREKKESFPLTVTSAQKNPTAFYLCASIPGQYTGELFFGEGSRLTVL.

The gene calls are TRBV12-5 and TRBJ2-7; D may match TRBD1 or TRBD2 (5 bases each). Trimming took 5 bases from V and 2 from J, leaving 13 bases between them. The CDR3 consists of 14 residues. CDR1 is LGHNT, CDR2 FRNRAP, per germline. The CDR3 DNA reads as TGTGCTAGTGGTCCGGGGACCGCTCCCTACGAGCAGTACGTC. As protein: CASGPGTAPYEQYV.